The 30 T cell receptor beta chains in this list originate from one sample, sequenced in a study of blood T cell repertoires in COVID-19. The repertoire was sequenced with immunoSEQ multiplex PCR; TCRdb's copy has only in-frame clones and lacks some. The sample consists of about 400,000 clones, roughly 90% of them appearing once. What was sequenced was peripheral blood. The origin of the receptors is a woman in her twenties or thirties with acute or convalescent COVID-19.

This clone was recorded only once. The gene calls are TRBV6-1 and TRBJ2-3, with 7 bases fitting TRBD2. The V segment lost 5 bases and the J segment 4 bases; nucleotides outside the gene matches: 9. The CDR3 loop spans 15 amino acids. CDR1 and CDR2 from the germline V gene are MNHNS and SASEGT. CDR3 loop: CASSQSGVAPDTQYF. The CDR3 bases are TGTGCCAGCAGTCAAAGCGGGGTCGCGCCAGATACGCAGTATTTT.

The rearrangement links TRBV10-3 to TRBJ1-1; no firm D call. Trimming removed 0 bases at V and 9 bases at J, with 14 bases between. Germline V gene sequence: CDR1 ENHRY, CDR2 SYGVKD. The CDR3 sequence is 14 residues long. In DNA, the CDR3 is TGTGCCATCAGTGAGTCGAGAGGCGACGCCCAAGCTTTCTTT. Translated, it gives CAISESRGDAQAFF.

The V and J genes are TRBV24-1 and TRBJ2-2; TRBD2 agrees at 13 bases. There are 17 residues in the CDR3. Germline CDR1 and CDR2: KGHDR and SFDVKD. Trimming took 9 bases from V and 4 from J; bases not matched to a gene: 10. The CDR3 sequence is CATERQGTSGTTGELFF. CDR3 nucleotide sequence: TGTGCCACCGAGAGACAGGGGACTAGCGGGACCACCGGGGAGCTGTTTTTT.

The CDR3 sequence: CASSLDGSFSNQPQHF. CDR3 bases: TGTGCCAGCAGCCTAGACGGGTCCTTTAGCAATCAGCCCCAGCATTTT. The chain links TRBV5-5 to TRBJ1-5; D is ambiguous. V lost 4 bases and J 0 bases, leaving 14 bases between the germline ends. The CDR3 runs 16 residues. The germline gives CDR1 SGHKS, CDR2 YYEKEE (reference sequence).

CDR3 in amino acids: CASSQDLGGELFF. CDR3 DNA sequence: TGTGCCAGCAGCCAAGATTTAGGAGGGGAACTGTTTTTT. The chain uses TRBV4-2 and TRBJ1-4; the D gene is possibly TRBD1 (5 bases). Per the germline V gene, CDR1 is LGHNA and CDR2 is YNFKEQ. The V end was cut by 0 bases, the J end by 12 bases, with 11 bases between. CDR3 length equals 13 residues.

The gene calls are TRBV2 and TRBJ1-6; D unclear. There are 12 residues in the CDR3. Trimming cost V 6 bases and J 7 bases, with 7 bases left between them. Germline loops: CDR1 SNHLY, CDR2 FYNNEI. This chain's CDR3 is CASSTGNSPLHF. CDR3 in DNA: TGTGCCAGCAGCACGGGGAATTCACCCCTCCACTTT.

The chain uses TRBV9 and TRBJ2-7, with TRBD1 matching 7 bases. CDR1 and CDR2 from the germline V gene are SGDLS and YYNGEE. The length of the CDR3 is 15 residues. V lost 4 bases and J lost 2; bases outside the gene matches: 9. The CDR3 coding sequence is TGTGCCAGCAGCCCGACAGGGAACCATGCCTACGAGCAGTACTTC. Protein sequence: CASSPTGNHAYEQYF.

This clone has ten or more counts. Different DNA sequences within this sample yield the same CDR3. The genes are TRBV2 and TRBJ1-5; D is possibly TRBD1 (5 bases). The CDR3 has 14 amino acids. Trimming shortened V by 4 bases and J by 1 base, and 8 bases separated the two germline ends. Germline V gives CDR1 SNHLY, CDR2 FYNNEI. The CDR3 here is CASSGGVSNQPQHF. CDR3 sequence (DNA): TGTGCCAGCAGTGGGGGCGTGAGCAATCAGCCCCAGCATTTT.

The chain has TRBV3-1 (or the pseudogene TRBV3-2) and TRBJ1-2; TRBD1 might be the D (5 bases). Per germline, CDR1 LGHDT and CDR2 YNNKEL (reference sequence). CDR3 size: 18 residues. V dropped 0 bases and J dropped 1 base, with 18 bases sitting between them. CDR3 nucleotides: TGTGCCAGCAGCCAAGATATCCCCCGCAGGGCCCTTAACTATGGCTACACCTTC. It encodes CASSQDIPRRALNYGYTF.

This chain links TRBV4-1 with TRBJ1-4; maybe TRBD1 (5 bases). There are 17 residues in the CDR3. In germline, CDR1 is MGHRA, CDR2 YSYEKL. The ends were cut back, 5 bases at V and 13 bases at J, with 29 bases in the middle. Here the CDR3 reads CASSSLGNEEQQTGLFF. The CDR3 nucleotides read TGCGCCAGCAGCTCTTTGGGGAACGAAGAGCAACAAACAGGACTGTTTTTT.

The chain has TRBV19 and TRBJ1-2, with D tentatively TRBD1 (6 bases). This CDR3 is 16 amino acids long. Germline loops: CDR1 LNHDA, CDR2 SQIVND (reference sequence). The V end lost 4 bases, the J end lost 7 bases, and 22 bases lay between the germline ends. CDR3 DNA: TGTGCCAGTAGTACCCTGACAGGAGGTATCGTATTTGGCTACACCTTC. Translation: CASSTLTGGIVFGYTF.

CDR3 nucleotides: TGTGCCATCAGTGAGCCGGGGGGGGACGGCTACACCTTC. Translation: CAISEPGGDGYTF. The chain is built from TRBV10-3 and TRBJ1-2; a possible D gene is TRBD1 (5 bases). Germline-derived CDR1 and CDR2 are ENHRY and SYGVKD. The CDR3 runs 13 residues. The ends were cut back, 2 bases at V and 8 bases at J, with 12 bases in the middle.

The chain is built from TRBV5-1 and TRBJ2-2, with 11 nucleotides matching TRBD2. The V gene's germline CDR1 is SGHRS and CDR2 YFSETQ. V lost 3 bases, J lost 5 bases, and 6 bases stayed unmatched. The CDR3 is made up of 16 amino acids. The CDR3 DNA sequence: TGCGCCAGCAGCTCCACCTTAGCGGGGGGGACCGGGGAGCTGTTTTTT. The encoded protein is CASSSTLAGGTGELFF.

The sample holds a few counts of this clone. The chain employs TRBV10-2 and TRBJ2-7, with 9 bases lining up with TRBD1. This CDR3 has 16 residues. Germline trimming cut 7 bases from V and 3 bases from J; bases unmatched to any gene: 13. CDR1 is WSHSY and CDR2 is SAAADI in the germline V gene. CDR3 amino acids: CASKAHRDRENYEQYF. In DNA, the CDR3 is TGCGCCAGCAAGGCTCACCGGGACAGGGAAAACTACGAGCAGTACTTC.

CDR3: CAWSGDRNTEAFF. In DNA, the CDR3 is TGTGCCTGGAGTGGGGACAGGAACACTGAAGCTTTCTTT. This chain uses TRBV30 with TRBJ1-1, with 7 nucleotides matching TRBD1. V shed 1 base and J 1 base; nucleotides not matched to a gene: 0. Germline-derived CDR1 and CDR2 are GTSNPN and SVGIG (reference sequence). This CDR3 contains 13 residues. Filled out from reference TRBV30 and TRBJ1-1, the complete variable domain reads SQTIHQWPATLVQPVGSPLSLECTVEGTSNPNLYWYRQAAGRGLQLLFYSVGIGQISSEVPQNLSASRPQDRQFILSSKKLLLSDSGFYLCAWSGDRNTEAFFGQGTRLTVV.

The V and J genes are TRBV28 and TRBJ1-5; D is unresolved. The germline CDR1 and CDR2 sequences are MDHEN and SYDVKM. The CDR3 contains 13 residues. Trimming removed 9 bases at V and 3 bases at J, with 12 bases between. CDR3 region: CASQVTFNQPQHF. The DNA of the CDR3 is TGTGCCAGTCAGGTTACTTTCAATCAGCCCCAGCATTTT.

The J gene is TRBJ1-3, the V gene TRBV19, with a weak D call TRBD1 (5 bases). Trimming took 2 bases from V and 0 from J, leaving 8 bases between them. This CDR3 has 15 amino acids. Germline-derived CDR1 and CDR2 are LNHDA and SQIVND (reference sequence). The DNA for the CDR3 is TGTGCCAGTAGTATAAGCGGGGGCTCTGGAAACACCATATATTTT. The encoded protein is CASSISGGSGNTIYF.

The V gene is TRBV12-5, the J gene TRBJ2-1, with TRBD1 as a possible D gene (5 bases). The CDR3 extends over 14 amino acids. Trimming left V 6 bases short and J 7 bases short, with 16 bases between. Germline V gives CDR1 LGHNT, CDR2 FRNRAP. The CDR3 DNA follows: TGTGCTAGTGGGCGCCCCCAGGGTGGGAATGAGCAGTTCTTC. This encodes CASGRPQGGNEQFF.

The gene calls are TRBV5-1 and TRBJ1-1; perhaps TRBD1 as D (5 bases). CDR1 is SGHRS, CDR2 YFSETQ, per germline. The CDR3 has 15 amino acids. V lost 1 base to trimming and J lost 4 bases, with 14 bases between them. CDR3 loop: CASSLRTLGGTEAFF. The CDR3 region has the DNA TGCGCCAGCAGCTTGCGGACACTCGGGGGCACTGAAGCTTTCTTT.

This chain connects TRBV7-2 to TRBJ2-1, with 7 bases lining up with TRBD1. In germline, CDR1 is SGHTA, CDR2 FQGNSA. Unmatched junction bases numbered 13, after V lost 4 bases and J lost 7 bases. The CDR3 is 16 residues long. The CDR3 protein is CASSSTTGSGRNEQFF. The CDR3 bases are TGTGCCAGCAGCTCGACGACAGGGTCGGGTCGGAATGAGCAGTTCTTC.

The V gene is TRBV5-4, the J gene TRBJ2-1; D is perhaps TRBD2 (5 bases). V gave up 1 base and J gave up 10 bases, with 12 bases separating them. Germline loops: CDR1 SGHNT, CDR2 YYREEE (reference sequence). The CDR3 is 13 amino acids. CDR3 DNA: TGTGCCAGCAGCTTGAGTGTGCCTAGCGAGCAGTTCTTC. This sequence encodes CASSLSVPSEQFF.

Written as DNA, the CDR3 is TGCAGCGTTGCCTTCGGGGTTGGAACTGAAGCTTTCTTT. Amino acids: CSVAFGVGTEAFF. This chain links TRBV29-1 with TRBJ1-1, with D hard to call. This CDR3 is 13 amino acids long. Trimming removed 4 bases at V and 5 bases at J, with 14 bases between. CDR1 and CDR2 (germline): SQVTM, ANQGSEA.

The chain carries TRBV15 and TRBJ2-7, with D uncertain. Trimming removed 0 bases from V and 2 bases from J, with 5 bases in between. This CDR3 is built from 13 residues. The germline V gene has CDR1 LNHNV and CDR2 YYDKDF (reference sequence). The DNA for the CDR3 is TGTGCCACCAGCAGAGATCTACCCTACGAGCAGTACTTC. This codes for CATSRDLPYEQYF.

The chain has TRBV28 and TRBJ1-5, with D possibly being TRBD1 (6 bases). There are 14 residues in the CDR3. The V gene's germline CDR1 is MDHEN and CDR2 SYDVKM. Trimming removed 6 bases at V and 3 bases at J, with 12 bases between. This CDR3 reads CASRGQPINQPQHF. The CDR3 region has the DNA TGTGCCAGCAGGGGACAACCCATCAATCAGCCCCAGCATTTT.

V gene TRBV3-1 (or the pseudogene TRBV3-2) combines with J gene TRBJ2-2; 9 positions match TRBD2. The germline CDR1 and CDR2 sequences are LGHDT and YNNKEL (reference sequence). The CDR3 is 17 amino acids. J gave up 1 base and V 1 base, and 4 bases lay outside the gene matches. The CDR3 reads CASSQVTSGQNTGELFF. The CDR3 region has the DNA TGTGCCAGCAGCCAAGTGACTAGCGGACAGAACACCGGGGAGCTGTTTTTT.

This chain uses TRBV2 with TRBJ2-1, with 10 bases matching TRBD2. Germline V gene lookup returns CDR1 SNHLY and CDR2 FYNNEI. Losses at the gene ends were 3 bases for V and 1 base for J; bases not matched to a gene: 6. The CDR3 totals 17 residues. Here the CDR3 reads CASSDGVLAGSYNEQFF. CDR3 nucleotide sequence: TGTGCCAGCAGTGATGGGGTACTAGCGGGGTCCTACAATGAGCAGTTCTTC.

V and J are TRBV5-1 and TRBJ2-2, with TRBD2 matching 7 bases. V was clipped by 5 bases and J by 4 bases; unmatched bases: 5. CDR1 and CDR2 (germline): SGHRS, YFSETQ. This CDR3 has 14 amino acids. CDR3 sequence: CASSISSGTGELFF. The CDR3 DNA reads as TGCGCCAGCAGTATATCTAGCGGCACCGGGGAGCTGTTTTTT.

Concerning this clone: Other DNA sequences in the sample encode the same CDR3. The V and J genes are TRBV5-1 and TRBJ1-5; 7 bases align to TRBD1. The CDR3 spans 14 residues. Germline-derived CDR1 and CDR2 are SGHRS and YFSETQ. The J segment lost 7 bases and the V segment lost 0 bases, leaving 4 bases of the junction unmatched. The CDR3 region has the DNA TGCGCCAGCAGCTTGGGACAGGGAGGCCAGCCCCAGCATTTT. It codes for CASSLGQGGQPQHF.

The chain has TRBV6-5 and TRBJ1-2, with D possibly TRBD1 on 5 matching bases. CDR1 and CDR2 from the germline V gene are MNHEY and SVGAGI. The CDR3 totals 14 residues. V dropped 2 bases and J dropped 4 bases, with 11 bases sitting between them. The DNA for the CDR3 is TGTGCCAGCAGTTACGCGTCGGGGGGCTATGGCTACACCTTC. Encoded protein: CASSYASGGYGYTF.

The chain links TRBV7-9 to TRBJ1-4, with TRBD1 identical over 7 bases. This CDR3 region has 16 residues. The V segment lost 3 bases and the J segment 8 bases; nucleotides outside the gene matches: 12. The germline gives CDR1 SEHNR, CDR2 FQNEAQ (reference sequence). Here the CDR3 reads CASSFRGTGQTEKLFF. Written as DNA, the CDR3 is TGTGCCAGCAGCTTCAGAGGTACGGGACAGACCGAAAAACTGTTTTTT.